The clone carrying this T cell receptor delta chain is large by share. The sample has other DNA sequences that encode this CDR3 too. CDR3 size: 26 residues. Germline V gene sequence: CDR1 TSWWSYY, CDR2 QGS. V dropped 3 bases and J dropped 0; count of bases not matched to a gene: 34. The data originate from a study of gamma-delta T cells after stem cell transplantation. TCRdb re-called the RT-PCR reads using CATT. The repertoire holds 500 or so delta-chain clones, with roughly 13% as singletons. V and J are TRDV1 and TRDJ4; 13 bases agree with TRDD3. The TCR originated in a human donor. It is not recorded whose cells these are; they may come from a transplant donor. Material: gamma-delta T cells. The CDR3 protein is CALGDTSHSTGLYWGIRLAPSRPLIF. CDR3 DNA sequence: TGTGCTCTTGGGGACACCAGCCATTCTACGGGCCTGTACTGGGGGATACGCCTCGCTCCCTCCAGACCCCTGATCTTT.